These 21 T cell receptor beta chains share one sample of origin, sequenced in a study of control samples from healthy donors and cancer patients. Produced via immunoSEQ multiplex PCR; TCRdb's table is partial and in-frame only. The table has over 100,000 clones, 92% seen once. Input material: blood. These receptor sequences come from a woman aged 18-29 years in good health.

The V call is TRBV3-1 (or the pseudogene TRBV3-2), the J call TRBJ2-3, with D maybe TRBD1 (6 bases). The V gene lost 4 bases and the J gene lost 1 base, with 12 bases spanning the gap. Germline V gives CDR1 LGHDT, CDR2 YNNKEL (reference sequence). The CDR3 covers 15 residues. CDR3 nucleotides: TGTGCCAGCAGCCTTCGGACAGCAGGCACAGATACGCAGTATTTT. This sequence encodes CASSLRTAGTDTQYF.

The chain links TRBV5-4 to TRBJ1-1; TRBD1 might be the D (5 bases). V lost 7 bases and J lost 3, with 16 bases in between. This CDR3 has 14 amino acids. Per the germline V gene, CDR1 is SGHNT and CDR2 is YYREEE (reference sequence). DNA for the CDR3: TGTGCCAGCGTTTCGTCCCCGGGGGACACTGAAGCTTTCTTT. It codes for CASVSSPGDTEAFF.

This clone came up once. The chain recombines TRBV28 with TRBJ1-1; D remains unclear. Germline CDR1 MDHEN, CDR2 SYDVKM. The CDR3 consists of 15 residues. V was cut by 5 bases and J by 3 bases, with 16 bases left in between. The CDR3 DNA is TGTGCCAGCAGTCTAGACGCTTCTTTGGACACTGAAGCTTTCTTT. It encodes CASSLDASLDTEAFF.

This chain connects TRBV25-1 to TRBJ1-1; unclear D gene. The CDR3 has 12 amino acids. Between the trimmed V and J ends, which lost 4 bases and 4 bases, there was a span of 7 bases. Per the germline V gene, CDR1 is MGHDK and CDR2 is SYGVNS. CDR3 loop: CASSVSGTEAFF. CDR3 sequence (DNA): TGTGCCAGCAGTGTAAGTGGCACTGAAGCTTTCTTT.

The chain couples TRBV30 to TRBJ2-3; possibly TRBD2 for D (6 bases). CDR1 GTSNPN and CDR2 SVGIG come from the germline V gene (reference sequence). V shed 2 bases and J shed 2 bases, with 11 bases lying between them. The CDR3 contains 14 residues. This CDR3 is CAWSIGGSTDTQYF. DNA of the CDR3: TGTGCCTGGAGTATTGGGGGGTCCACAGATACGCAGTATTTT.

V is TRBV28 and J is TRBJ1-1; no definite D call. CDR3 length: 16 amino acids. V was pared by 1 base and J by 1 base, with 13 bases between. Germline loops: CDR1 MDHEN, CDR2 SYDVKM. The CDR3 region is CASSLSHQLANTEAFF. The CDR3 coding sequence is TGTGCCAGCAGTTTATCCCATCAGCTCGCGAACACTGAAGCTTTCTTT.

The gene calls are TRBV19 and TRBJ2-2; perhaps D is TRBD1 or TRBD2 (5 bases each). V lost 4 bases, J lost 4 bases, and 10 bases lay in between. The CDR3 sequence is 14 residues long. Germline V gene sequence: CDR1 LNHDA, CDR2 SQIVND (reference sequence). DNA for the CDR3: TGTGCCAGTAGTACCCGGGACCTCACCGGGGAGCTGTTTTTT. Translation gives CASSTRDLTGELFF.

The DNA for the CDR3 is TGCGCCAGCAGCCAACTTAGACACCCATGGGGCTACGAGCAGTACTTC. It is translated as CASSQLRHPWGYEQYF. The chain carries TRBV4-1 and TRBJ2-7, with D unresolved. Germline CDR1 MGHRA, CDR2 YSYEKL. V was trimmed by 2 bases and J by 3 bases, leaving 17 bases between them. CDR3 size: 16 residues.

This clone has just a few counts. CDR3 nucleotide sequence: TGTGCCAGCAGTTACCGCGGCAGGCCGAACACTGAAGCTTTCTTT. Protein: CASSYRGRPNTEAFF. The chain joins TRBV6-5 to TRBJ1-1; D unresolved. Trimming cost V 2 bases and J 1 base, with 11 bases left between them. From germline, CDR1 is MNHEY and CDR2 SVGAGI. CDR3 length: 15 residues.

CDR3 sequence reads: CASNPRSGQGRIEQYF. The CDR3 region has the DNA TGTGCCAGCAATCCTAGAAGCGGTCAGGGCCGGATCGAGCAGTACTTC. The chain recombines TRBV2 with TRBJ2-7; D is tentatively TRBD1 or TRBD2 (5 bases each). The V gene's germline CDR1 is SNHLY and CDR2 FYNNEI. The CDR3 spans 16 residues. Trimming cost V 7 bases and J 6 bases, with 25 bases left between them.

A single count supports this clone. A junction boundary mismatches the germline segment, possibly from a read error. The chain has TRBV19 and TRBJ1-5; D unclear. The germline V gene has CDR1 LNHDA and CDR2 SQIVND (reference sequence). The CDR3 is made up of 13 amino acids. The CDR3 is CASSDTRDQPQHF. CDR3 nucleotide sequence: TGTGCCAGTAGTGACACCCGAGATCAACCCCAGCATTTT.

This rearrangement joins TRBV30 to TRBJ2-3, with D possibly TRBD2 on 6 matching bases. V was shortened by 0 bases and J by 1 base, with 8 bases between the two germline ends. The CDR3 is 14 residues long. Per the germline V gene, CDR1 is GTSNPN and CDR2 is SVGIG (reference sequence). The CDR3 DNA is TGTGCCTGGAGTGTGGTAGCGGGCACAGATACGCAGTATTTT. Its translation: CAWSVVAGTDTQYF.

The sample holds one count of this clone. J is TRBJ1-1 and V is TRBV9, with D maybe TRBD1 (5 bases). This CDR3 region has 15 residues. Germline lookup yields CDR1 SGDLS and CDR2 YYNGEE. Trimming shortened V by 3 bases and J by 8 bases, and 20 bases separated the two germline ends. The CDR3 reads CASSAIPGDGREAFF. The DNA of the CDR3 is TGTGCCAGCAGCGCAATTCCCGGGGACGGAAGAGAAGCTTTCTTT.

The rearrangement joins TRBV15 to TRBJ2-5, with 7 bases aligning to TRBD2. The CDR3 is 16 amino acids. Germline V gene sequence: CDR1 LNHNV, CDR2 YYDKDF (reference sequence). V was clipped by 0 bases and J by 4 bases; unmatched bases: 8. The CDR3 DNA is TGTGCCACCAGCAGAGATAGGGGTCCTAGCGGAGAGACCCAGTACTTC. Encoded protein: CATSRDRGPSGETQYF. Variable domain in full (rest from reference TRBV15 and TRBJ2-5): DAMVIQNPRYQVTQFGKPVTLSCSQTLNHNVMYWYQQKSSQAPKLLFHYYDKDFNNEADTPDNFQSRRPNTSFCFLDIRSPGLGDTAMYLCATSRDRGPSGETQYFGPGTRLLVL.

This chain links TRBV25-1 with TRBJ2-7; TRBD2 matches at 7 bases. V lost 8 bases, J lost 2 bases, and 12 bases stayed unmatched. The CDR3 contains 15 residues. Germline lookup yields CDR1 MGHDK and CDR2 SYGVNS. The CDR3 region is CASGGIRRGTYEQYF. In nucleotides, the CDR3 is TGTGCCAGCGGGGGAATTCGGCGGGGGACCTACGAGCAGTACTTC.

This clone was found once. This chain joins TRBV3-1 (or the pseudogene TRBV3-2) and TRBJ2-1; D may be TRBD1 (5 bases). Germline CDR1 LGHDT, CDR2 YNNKEL (reference sequence). Trimming took 0 bases from V and 9 from J, leaving 15 bases between them. This CDR3 comprises 15 residues. The CDR3 spells CASSQDPAGSSEQFF. The CDR3 DNA sequence: TGTGCCAGCAGCCAAGACCCCGCAGGGTCGAGTGAGCAGTTCTTC.

This chain joins TRBV4-1 and TRBJ1-3; D might be TRBD1 (5 bases). The CDR3 is made up of 18 amino acids. Germline loops: CDR1 MGHRA, CDR2 YSYEKL. V was clipped by 0 bases and J by 4 bases, with 19 bases between them. DNA for the CDR3: TGCGCCAGCAGCCAAGATAGGGTCCAGGGACGTCCAGGAAACACCATATATTTT. It yields the protein CASSQDRVQGRPGNTIYF.

This clone was found once. The chain combines TRBV27 with TRBJ2-1, with D possibly matching TRBD1 (6 bases). Germline V lookup: CDR1 MNHEY, CDR2 SMNVEV (reference sequence). This CDR3 contains 15 residues. The V and J ends lost 3 bases and 0 bases respectively, with 9 bases between them. CDR3 loop: CASSFLGGSYNEQFF. The CDR3 DNA reads TGTGCCAGCAGTTTCCTAGGGGGCTCCTACAATGAGCAGTTCTTC.

The chain links TRBV6-5 to TRBJ2-7; 8 nucleotides align to TRBD1. The V and J ends lost 5 bases and 4 bases, in that order; junction bases with no gene match: 4. The germline V gene has CDR1 MNHEY and CDR2 SVGAGI. The CDR3 spans 13 residues. CDR3 amino acids: CASSMTGAYEQYF. The CDR3 region has the DNA TGTGCCAGCAGTATGACAGGGGCGTACGAGCAGTACTTC.

The chain employs TRBV30 and TRBJ1-3; possibly TRBD1 for D (5 bases). CDR3 length equals 15 residues. Germline V CDR1 and CDR2: GTSNPN, SVGIG (reference sequence). V was cut by 3 bases and J by 6 bases, with 18 bases left in between. CDR3 sequence (DNA): TGTGCCTGGAGCACCCTCCGGCAGGGCGCAAACACCATATATTTT. It translates to CAWSTLRQGANTIYF.

This chain joins TRBV3-1 (or the pseudogene TRBV3-2) and TRBJ1-1; D may be TRBD1 (5 bases). Germline CDR1 reads LGHDT; CDR2 reads YNNKEL (reference sequence). Trimming stripped 0 bases from V and 12 bases from J, with 17 bases between. The length of the CDR3 is 14 residues. This chain's CDR3 is CASSQDPMGGWTFF. CDR3 in DNA: TGTGCCAGCAGCCAAGATCCCATGGGGGGATGGACTTTCTTT.